The count of the clone carrying this T cell receptor beta chain is one. This sample is part of a study of regulatory T cells in long-lasting Graves disease. Arm-PCR of CDR3 regions and iRepertoire HTBI primers were used to build TCR beta libraries. TCRdb itself ran the multiplex PCR reads through MiXCR, one entry per CDR3 protein. The sample yields roughly 450,000 distinct CDR3 sequences, around 22% seen once. CDR1 and CDR2 from the germline V gene are MGHRA and YSYEKL. With 4 bases removed from V and 3 bases from J, the gap between germline ends came to 12 bases. The CDR3 runs 14 residues. As to time point: persistent/refractory GD, antithyroid drugs over 5 years with positive TRAb. Construction of the TCR library relied on RNA isolated from PBMCs. Patients with Graves' disease were diagnosed by American Thyroid Association guidelines.

The chain has TRBV4-1 and TRBJ1-1, with a tentative D call TRBD1 (5 bases). Source: peripheral blood mononuclear cells (PBMCs), taken when the disease was refractory, from a patient treated with antithyroid drugs. The sequence derives from a female donor with Graves disease. The CDR3 protein is CASSPFRVDTEAFF. The CDR3 region has the DNA TGCGCCAGCAGCCCCTTCAGGGTCGACACTGAAGCTTTCTTT.